The sequence of this TCR beta chain was determined in a study of T cells in localized non-small cell lung cancer. Findings and limits, study-wide: Out of the top 100 tumor clones, a median about 58 were seen in adjacent lung.

As to this clone: Its target is unknown.

Per germline, CDR1 MDHEN and CDR2 SYDVKM. Germline trimming cut 6 bases from V and 3 bases from J; bases unmatched to any gene: 7. CDR3 length: 15 residues. Libraries were prepared by immunoSEQ multiplex PCR; TCRdb keeps only in-frame clonotypes and omits some of them. Among approximately 83,000 clones listed, approximately 90% were seen once. This chain links TRBV28 with TRBJ1-5, with 8 bases aligning to TRBD1. The sequenced sample was PBMCs, obtained before any cancer treatment. The TCR was taken from a woman aged 35 to 70 with stage II squamous cell lung carcinoma. The CDR3 is CASSQGAFDNQPQHF. The CDR3 DNA follows: TGTGCCAGCAGCCAGGGGGCATTTGACAATCAGCCCCAGCATTTT.